The subject of this entry is one T cell receptor beta chain. What it binds is not known. Excluded were patients with other autoimmune diseases, uncontrolled infections, pregnancy or lactation. The data derive from a study of Graves' ophthalmopathy and Graves' hyperthyroidism. Study at large: The collection of peripheral blood took place at initial diagnosis, before any treatment.

Amplified material comprised TCR beta CDR3 regions derived from RNA transcripts. RT-PCR with HTBI primers came first, then second-round multiplex PCR. TCRdb reprocessed the multiplex PCR reads with MiXCR, giving one entry per CDR3 protein. The table includes approximately 700,000 distinct CDR3 sequences, roughly 41% detected once. Findings and caveats of the study: Prediction of ophthalmopathy progression reached approximately 64% sensitivity and approximately 75% specificity.

The sequencing sample was made of peripheral blood. The sequence was collected from an adult man with Graves' ophthalmopathy.

The CDR3 nucleotides are TGCAGTGCTAGACGCGGACAGGGGTTGGCCGAGCAGTACTTC. Protein sequence: CSARRGQGLAEQYF. The chain joins TRBV20-1 to TRBJ2-7; 9 nucleotides align to TRBD1. Germline CDR1 and CDR2: DFQATT and SNEGSKA (reference sequence). The J segment lost 6 bases and the V segment lost 2 bases, leaving 8 bases of the junction unmatched. This CDR3 contains 14 residues.